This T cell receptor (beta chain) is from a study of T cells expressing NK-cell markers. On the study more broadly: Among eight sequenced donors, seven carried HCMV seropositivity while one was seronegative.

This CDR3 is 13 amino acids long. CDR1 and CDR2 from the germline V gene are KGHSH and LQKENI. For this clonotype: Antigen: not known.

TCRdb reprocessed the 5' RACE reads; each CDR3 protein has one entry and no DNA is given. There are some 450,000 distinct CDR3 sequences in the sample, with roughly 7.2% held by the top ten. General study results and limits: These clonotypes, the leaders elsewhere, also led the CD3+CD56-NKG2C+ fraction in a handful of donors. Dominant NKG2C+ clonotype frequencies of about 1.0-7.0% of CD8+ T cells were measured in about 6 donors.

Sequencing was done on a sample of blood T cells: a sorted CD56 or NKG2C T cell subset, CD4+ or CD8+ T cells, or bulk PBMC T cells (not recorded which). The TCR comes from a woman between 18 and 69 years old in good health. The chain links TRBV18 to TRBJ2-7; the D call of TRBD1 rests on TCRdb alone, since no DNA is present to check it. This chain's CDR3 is CAGRNGTSSEQYF.